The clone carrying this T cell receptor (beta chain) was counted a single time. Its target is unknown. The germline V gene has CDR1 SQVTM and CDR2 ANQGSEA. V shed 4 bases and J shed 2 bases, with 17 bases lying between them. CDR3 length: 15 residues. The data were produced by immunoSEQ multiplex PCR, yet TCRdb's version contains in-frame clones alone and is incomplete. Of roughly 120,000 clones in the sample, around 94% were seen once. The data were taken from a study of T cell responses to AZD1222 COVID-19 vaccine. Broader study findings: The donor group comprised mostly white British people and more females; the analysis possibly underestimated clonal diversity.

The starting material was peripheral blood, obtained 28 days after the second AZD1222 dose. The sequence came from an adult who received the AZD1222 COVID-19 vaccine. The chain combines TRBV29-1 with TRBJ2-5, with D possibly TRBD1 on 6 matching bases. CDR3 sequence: CSVALRTAIQETQYF. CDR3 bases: TGCAGCGTTGCACTCCGGACAGCCATACAAGAGACCCAGTACTTC. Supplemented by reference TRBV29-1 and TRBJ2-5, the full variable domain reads SAVISQKPSRDICQRGTSLTIQCQVDSQVTMMFWYRQQPGQSLTLIATANQGSEATYESGFVIDKFPISRPNLTFSTLTVSNMSPEDSSIYLCSVALRTAIQETQYFGPGTRLLVL.